This entry lists 17 T cell receptor beta chains sequenced from one sample in a study of CD8+ T cells in alopecia areata. cDNA prepared by RNA extraction and subsequent reverse transcription served as the template for sequencing. The table came from immunoSEQ multiplex PCR; TCRdb's copy has only in-frame clones and leaves some out. The table has about 99,000 clones, approximately 60% seen once; the top ten hold 8.8%. Sequencing used CD4+ T cells sorted from blood. All receptors come from a human donor in good health.

This clone came up a few times. This chain uses TRBV5-6 with TRBJ2-3, with D possibly being TRBD2 (6 bases). CDR1 SGHDT and CDR2 YYEEEE come from the germline V gene. V was cut by 1 base and J by 9 bases, with 12 bases left in between. The CDR3 has 13 residues. The CDR3: CASSLKGGETQYF. CDR3 sequence (DNA): TGTGCCAGCAGCTTGAAGGGAGGCGAGACGCAGTATTTT.

The rearrangement uses TRBV9 and TRBJ2-3, with a weak D call TRBD1 (5 bases). V was cut by 0 bases and J by 6 bases, with 8 bases left in between. CDR3 length: 13 amino acids. Germline CDR1 reads SGDLS; CDR2 reads YYNGEE. The CDR3 DNA is TGTGCCAGCAGCGTAGAGCACAGGGATACGCAGTATTTT. Its translation is CASSVEHRDTQYF.

A single count supports this clone. V is TRBV6-1 and J is TRBJ2-2; TRBD1 agrees at 8 bases. V lost 7 bases to trimming and J lost 2 bases; unmatched junction nucleotides: 6. CDR1 and CDR2 (germline): MNHNS, SASEGT. CDR3 length: 15 residues. The CDR3 sequence: CASIQDRENTGELFF. The CDR3, as DNA: TGTGCCAGCATCCAGGACAGGGAAAACACCGGGGAGCTGTTTTTT.

V and J are TRBV29-1 and TRBJ2-7, with a tentative D call TRBD2 (6 bases). The germline gives CDR1 SQVTM, CDR2 ANQGSEA. This CDR3 is 14 amino acids long. Trimming took off 7 bases at V and 4 bases at J, with 20 bases between the two ends. The CDR3 DNA reads TGCAGCGCCGCCCCCTCGGTGGGGGGTTACGAGCAGTACTTC. Residues: CSAAPSVGGYEQYF.

The V gene is TRBV18, the J gene TRBJ1-2; D unresolved. The germline V gene encodes CDR1 KGHSH and CDR2 LQKENI. V gave up 3 bases and J gave up 8 bases, with 13 bases separating them. CDR3 length: 13 residues. CDR3 amino acids: CASSPDRMEGYTF. CDR3 in DNA: TGTGCCAGCTCACCTGACCGGATGGAGGGCTACACCTTC.

The V call is TRBV5-1, the J call TRBJ1-6; D is ambiguous. Trimming pared 0 bases from V and 10 bases from J, leaving 11 bases between. Germline lookup yields CDR1 SGHRS and CDR2 YFSETQ. This CDR3 region has 14 residues. CDR3 bases: TGCGCCAGCAGCTTGGACCTGGGTGGATCACCCCTCCACTTT. It encodes CASSLDLGGSPLHF.

This clone was counted only a few times. This specimen includes other DNA sequences encoding the same CDR3. The V gene is TRBV30, the J gene TRBJ1-5, with a tentative D call TRBD1 (5 bases). Deletions cut 0 bases from V and 5 bases from J, with 8 bases between. Germline CDR1 and CDR2: GTSNPN and SVGIG (reference sequence). The CDR3 is 13 residues long. This CDR3 reads CAWSVQGDQPQHF. CDR3 sequence (DNA): TGTGCCTGGAGTGTACAAGGGGATCAGCCCCAGCATTTT.

This chain uses TRBV18 with TRBJ1-2; unclear D gene. The CDR3 is 14 residues long. Per germline, CDR1 KGHSH and CDR2 LQKENI. Trimming took off 1 base at V and 2 bases at J, with 8 bases between the two ends. The CDR3 DNA follows: TGTGCCAGCTCACCACAGGGAACCAACTATGGCTACACCTTC. Its protein product is CASSPQGTNYGYTF. Using reference TRBV18 and TRBJ1-2 for the parts outside the CDR3, the full variable domain is NAGVMQNPRHLVRRRGQEARLRCSPMKGHSHVYWYRQLPEEGLKFMVYLQKENIIDESGMPKERFSAEFPKEGPSILRIQQVVRGDSAAYFCASSPQGTNYGYTFGSGTRLTVV.

The gene calls are TRBV29-1 and TRBJ2-1; D is possibly TRBD2 (5 bases). The CDR3 length is 14 residues. Looked up from germline, CDR1 is SQVTM and CDR2 is ANQGSEA. Trimming took 4 bases from V and 6 from J, leaving 16 bases between them. The chain's CDR3 is CSVVKAASSNEQFF. The CDR3 DNA reads as TGCAGCGTTGTAAAAGCGGCGAGTTCCAATGAGCAGTTCTTC.

The chain joins TRBV7-2 to TRBJ2-2; 12 nucleotides line up with TRBD2. CDR1 and CDR2 from the germline V gene are SGHTA and FQGNSA. V lost 5 bases and J lost 4; bases outside the gene matches: 11. The CDR3 consists of 18 residues. CDR3 loop: CASSDTRTSGVPTGELFF. In DNA, the CDR3 is TGTGCCAGCAGCGATACCCGGACTAGCGGGGTACCCACCGGGGAGCTGTTTTTT. Looking up the rest from reference TRBV7-2 and TRBJ2-2 gives the full variable domain: GAGVSQSPSNKVTEKGKDVELRCDPISGHTALYWYRQSLGQGLEFLIYFQGNSAPDKSGLPSDRFSAERTGGSVSTLTIQRTQQEDSAVYLCASSDTRTSGVPTGELFFGEGSRLTVL.

V is TRBV7-2 and J is TRBJ2-7; a possible D gene is TRBD2 (6 bases). V was trimmed by 3 bases and J by 0 bases, leaving 6 bases between them. CDR3 length: 13 amino acids. Germline lookup yields CDR1 SGHTA and CDR2 FQGNSA. This CDR3 reads CASSLTSSYEQYF. CDR3 DNA: TGTGCCAGCAGCTTGACTAGCTCCTACGAGCAGTACTTC.

The genes are TRBV29-1 and TRBJ1-5; D might be TRBD1 (6 bases). Germline V gene sequence: CDR1 SQVTM, CDR2 ANQGSEA. Deletions cut 2 bases from V and 7 bases from J, with 12 bases between. The CDR3 consists of 13 residues. The CDR3: CSVERRGNQPQHF. CDR3 sequence (DNA): TGCAGCGTTGAAAGGAGGGGGAACCAGCCCCAGCATTTT.

This clone was counted a few times. The chain carries TRBV18 and TRBJ2-5; either TRBD1 or TRBD2 may fit D (5 bases each). Trimming shortened V by 1 base and J by 3 bases, and 9 bases separated the two germline ends. The CDR3 covers 14 residues. CDR1 and CDR2 (germline): KGHSH, LQKENI. The CDR3 is CASSPQLGEETQYF. DNA for the CDR3: TGTGCCAGCTCACCACAGCTGGGGGAAGAGACCCAGTACTTC. The full variable domain, its missing parts supplied by reference TRBV18 and TRBJ2-5, is NAGVMQNPRHLVRRRGQEARLRCSPMKGHSHVYWYRQLPEEGLKFMVYLQKENIIDESGMPKERFSAEFPKEGPSILRIQQVVRGDSAAYFCASSPQLGEETQYFGPGTRLLVL.

The rearrangement uses TRBV4-1 and TRBJ1-2; D not resolved. This CDR3 is built from 15 residues. Trimming pared 1 base from V and 2 bases from J, leaving 11 bases between. CDR1 is MGHRA and CDR2 is YSYEKL in the germline V gene. The CDR3 spells CASSQGRTVNYGYTF. In DNA form, the CDR3 reads TGCGCCAGCAGCCAAGGCCGAACGGTAAACTATGGCTACACCTTC.

The chain combines TRBV28 with TRBJ2-7; 9 bases are shared with TRBD1. Germline V gene data show CDR1 as MDHEN and CDR2 as SYDVKM. The ends lost 2 bases at V and 1 base at J; junction bases unmatched: 6. This CDR3 is built from 16 residues. CDR3 protein: CASSLGTGQGSYEQYF. The CDR3 DNA reads as TGTGCCAGCAGTTTAGGTACGGGACAGGGATCCTACGAGCAGTACTTC.

This rearrangement joins TRBV4-1 to TRBJ1-4; unclear D gene. The CDR3 totals 18 residues. V lost 1 base and J lost 0, with 15 bases in between. CDR1 MGHRA and CDR2 YSYEKL come from the germline V gene. CDR3 sequence: CASSQVNMGFATNEKLFF. Written as DNA, the CDR3 is TGCGCCAGCAGCCAAGTAAACATGGGATTTGCAACTAATGAAAAACTGTTTTTT.

This clone turned up a few times. DNA for the CDR3: TGTGCCAGCAGCCGCGACATGGGGAGCGTAGAGACCCAGTACTTC. Its translation is CASSRDMGSVETQYF. This chain connects TRBV7-2 to TRBJ2-5; D may be TRBD2 (5 bases). In germline, CDR1 is SGHTA, CDR2 FQGNSA. The CDR3 contains 15 residues. The ends were cut back, 5 bases at V and 4 bases at J, with 17 bases in the middle.